This T cell receptor beta chain was sequenced for a study of T cell repertoires in cytomegalovirus infection. Looking at the study overall: Public TCR beta signature analysis indicated the presence of both CMV infection and matching HLA type. Notes on the study in general: CMV carriers with the relevant HLA were identified by cumulative public TCR beta family frequency. Dominating the ex vivo response were TCR beta clonotypes that were CMV-specific and HLA-C-restricted.

Germline V lookup: CDR1 LNHDA, CDR2 SQIVND (reference sequence). Trimming pared 5 bases from V and 7 bases from J, leaving 12 bases between. The length of the CDR3 is 13 residues. As regards this clonotype: The antigen is not known.

TCRdb used MiXCR to reprocess the reads, holding one entry per CDR3 protein. The sample lists approximately 400,000 distinct CDR3 sequences, around 32% occurring once. J is TRBJ1-5 and V is TRBV19; a weak D match, TRBD1 (5 bases). Specimen: PBMCs. The receptor was derived from a human donor in good health (CMV status not recorded). Some clones in this sample may be carry-over from other donors' samples. DNA for the CDR3: TGTGCCAGTAGTGTCCCGGGGACCCAGCCCCAGCATTTT. Translating it yields CASSVPGTQPQHF.